Presented here are 5 T cell receptor beta chains from one specimen sequenced in a study of OX40 agonist ivuxolimab in advanced cancers. The method was immunoSEQ multiplex PCR; TCRdb's version includes in-frame clones alone and lacks a portion of them. The table has roughly 53,000 clones, more than 70% seen once. Source: CD4+ or CD8+ T cells sorted from blood, taken in a trial of the OX40 agonist ivuxolimab. These receptors all stem from an adult with an advanced solid tumor such as melanoma, head and neck, liver or kidney cancer.

This chain connects TRBV19 to TRBJ1-1; D is perhaps TRBD1 (5 bases). The CDR3 consists of 16 residues. Germline V gives CDR1 LNHDA, CDR2 SQIVND (reference sequence). Trimming left V 7 bases short and J 0 bases short, with 18 bases between. The CDR3 DNA reads TGTGCCAGTACCCCACGGAGGGGCGCGATGAACACTGAAGCTTTCTTT. Translation gives CASTPRRGAMNTEAFF.

The gene calls are TRBV13 and TRBJ2-7; D unresolved. The CDR3 is made up of 16 amino acids. Germline-derived CDR1 and CDR2 are PRHDT and FYEKMQ (reference sequence). Trimming left V 2 bases short and J 0 bases short, with 14 bases between. The CDR3 DNA reads as TGTGCCAGCAGCTTACGATCCAAATTAAACTCCTACGAGCAGTACTTC. The encoded protein is CASSLRSKLNSYEQYF.

CDR3: CASSPQGWGYGYTF. The CDR3 region has the DNA TGTGCCAGTAGTCCACAGGGTTGGGGCTATGGCTACACCTTC. The chain recombines TRBV19 with TRBJ1-2, with D perhaps TRBD1 (6 bases). The germline V gene has CDR1 LNHDA and CDR2 SQIVND (reference sequence). Trimming stripped 5 bases from V and 4 bases from J, with 14 bases between. CDR3 size: 14 residues.

The V and J genes are TRBV14 and TRBJ2-2; possibly TRBD2 for D (6 bases). This CDR3 region has 17 residues. Germline V gene data show CDR1 as SGHDN and CDR2 as FVKESK. Between the trimmed V and J ends, which lost 1 base and 4 bases, there was a span of 16 bases. The CDR3 DNA is TGTGCCAGCAGCCAAGTAGGTGCGCGGACTATCACCGGGGAGCTGTTTTTT. This codes for CASSQVGARTITGELFF.

The gene calls are TRBV19 and TRBJ2-6, with TRBD1 identical over 9 bases. Trimming took 1 base from V and 0 from J; bases not matched to a gene: 7. CDR3 length: 19 residues. Germline V lookup: CDR1 LNHDA, CDR2 SQIVND (reference sequence). Here the CDR3 reads CASSIGDRGLFSGANVLTF. The CDR3 bases are TGTGCCAGTAGTATAGGTGACAGGGGGTTATTCTCTGGGGCCAACGTCCTGACTTTC.